This T cell receptor (beta chain) emerged from a study of post-analysis software for immune sequencing data. General study points: About five TRBV segments occurring more often in patients than controls included TRBV5-6, TRBV5-1 and TRBV20-1.

cDNA libraries of TCR beta carried unique molecular identifiers. Each CDR3 protein is one row after TCRdb ran MiXCR on the PCR reads. The repertoire holds approximately 630,000 distinct CDR3 sequences, with over 45% as singletons. As concerns this clonotype: Its antigen is unidentified.

The CDR3 covers 17 residues. The V gene's germline CDR1 is LGHNA and CDR2 YSLEER. Trimming removed 1 base at V and 2 bases at J, with 14 bases between. The chain is built from TRBV4-3 and TRBJ2-2; tentatively, D is TRBD1 (7 bases). The sequence derives from a girl aged 2-9 years with multiple sclerosis. Sequencing used blood. CDR3 loop: CASSQVVQGGNTGELFF. The CDR3 DNA reads as TGCGCCAGCAGCCAAGTCGTTCAGGGGGGAAACACCGGGGAGCTGTTTTTT.